One and the same sample provided the 27 T cell receptor beta chains below, sequenced in a study of response to subunit inactivated influenza vaccine. TCRdb re-analysed the RT-PCR reads in MiXCR, keeping a single row per CDR3 protein. The table includes some 850,000 distinct CDR3 sequences, around 18% detected once. Specimen: PBMCs from blood, collected 5 days after vaccination. These receptors were taken from a man in his forties or fifties who received an inactivated influenza vaccine.

This clonotype occurred many times. V is TRBV29-1 and J is TRBJ2-3; tentatively, D is TRBD2 (6 bases). Trimming took off 4 bases at V and 0 bases at J, with 11 bases between the two ends. CDR1 SQVTM and CDR2 ANQGSEA come from the germline V gene. The CDR3 runs 14 residues. As DNA, the CDR3 is TGCAGCGTTGCCGTAGCGGAAAGCACAGATACGCAGTATTTT. Translation gives CSVAVAESTDTQYF.

This clonotype was recorded a few times. The rearrangement links TRBV6-5 to TRBJ2-1; D might be TRBD1 (5 bases). V lost 3 bases and J lost 6, with 21 bases in between. The CDR3 totals 17 residues. Germline values: CDR1 MNHEY, CDR2 SVGAGI. The CDR3 region has the DNA TGTGCCAGCAGTTATTTCAGTCGTTTCGACAGTCCCAATGAGCAGTTCTTC. It encodes CASSYFSRFDSPNEQFF.

The chain couples TRBV6-1 to TRBJ2-3; D ambiguous. Trimming removed 6 bases at V and 4 bases at J, with 14 bases between. The CDR3 loop spans 14 amino acids. Looked up from germline, CDR1 is MNHNS and CDR2 is SASEGT. CDR3 nucleotide sequence: TGTGCCAGCAGGGGCAGGATTATCTCAGATACGCAGTATTTT. Protein: CASRGRIISDTQYF.

Remarks on this clonotype: A single base separates this from a much larger clone, so it may be a read error. The chain couples TRBV20-1 to TRBJ2-7, with 8 nucleotides matching TRBD1. Germline V gene sequence: CDR1 DFQATT, CDR2 SNEGSKA (reference sequence). The CDR3 contains 15 residues. CDR3 bases: TGCAGTGCGAAACGGACAGGGCCGACGTCCTGCGAGCAGTACTTC. Translating it yields CSAKRTGPTSCEQYF.

This clonotype was observed a handful of times. The chain recombines TRBV6-6 with TRBJ2-7; possible D gene TRBD2, 5 bases. V lost 2 bases, J lost 3 bases, and 8 bases lay in between. This CDR3 contains 13 residues. Germline loops: CDR1 MNHNY, CDR2 SVGAGI (reference sequence). CDR3 in amino acids: CASSYAGVYEQYF. In DNA, the CDR3 is TGTGCCAGCAGTTACGCCGGGGTCTACGAGCAGTACTTC.

This clonotype was counted a few times. The chain has TRBV4-1 and TRBJ1-2; D ambiguous. From germline, CDR1 is MGHRA and CDR2 YSYEKL. The CDR3 runs 16 residues. The germline V and J ends were trimmed by 0 bases and 7 bases, with 18 bases remaining between them. CDR3 nucleotide sequence: TGCGCCAGCAGCCAAGAATTTCTTGAAGACTCGGGTGGCTACACCTTC. Its protein product is CASSQEFLEDSGGYTF.

The V call is TRBV12-3 or TRBV12-4, the J call TRBJ1-5; 9 bases match TRBD1. Trimming removed 4 bases from V and 5 bases from J; junction bases left unmatched: 3. CDR3 length: 14 amino acids. The CDR3 DNA follows: TGTGCCAGCAGTTCTGGACAGGGGCATCAGCCCCAGCATTTT. This encodes CASSSGQGHQPQHF.

This chain joins TRBV6-1 and TRBJ2-6, with 9 bases lining up with TRBD1. This CDR3 has 19 residues. V lost 2 bases, J lost 0 bases, and 8 bases stayed unmatched. The germline V gene encodes CDR1 MNHNS and CDR2 SASEGT. This chain's CDR3 is CASSEYGGQGPSGANVLTF. The CDR3 DNA is TGTGCCAGCAGTGAATATGGTGGACAGGGGCCCTCTGGGGCCAACGTCCTGACTTTC.

In this sample, this clonotype turned up many times. This chain connects TRBV27 to TRBJ2-1; 12 positions match TRBD1. Germline lookup yields CDR1 MNHEY and CDR2 SMNVEV (reference sequence). The CDR3 runs 15 residues. Trimming took 6 bases from V and 7 from J; bases not matched to a gene: 7. CDR3 sequence: CASSPGTGGWNEQFF. In DNA, the CDR3 is TGTGCCAGCAGCCCCGGGACAGGGGGCTGGAATGAGCAGTTCTTC.

This clonotype came up a few times. The gene calls are TRBV20-1 and TRBJ2-3; a possible D gene is TRBD1 (6 bases). Per the germline V gene, CDR1 is DFQATT and CDR2 is SNEGSKA (reference sequence). V dropped 5 bases and J dropped 0 bases, with 12 bases sitting between them. The CDR3 sequence is 14 residues long. The CDR3 reads CSAPQGRSTDTQYF. CDR3 coding DNA: TGCAGTGCTCCACAGGGCCGTAGCACAGATACGCAGTATTTT.

This chain uses TRBV12-3 or TRBV12-4 with TRBJ2-1, with D perhaps matching TRBD1 (5 bases). The V gene lost 6 bases and the J gene lost 4 bases, with 13 bases spanning the gap. CDR3 length: 14 amino acids. The CDR3 is CASSLLGRYNEQFF. CDR3 sequence (DNA): TGTGCCAGCAGCCTCTTGGGGCGGTACAATGAGCAGTTCTTC.

This clonotype was detected a few times. The J gene is TRBJ2-1, the V gene TRBV12-3 or TRBV12-4; TRBD2 agrees at 8 bases. The CDR3 consists of 15 residues. The ends lost 5 bases at V and 1 base at J; junction bases unmatched: 4. Here the CDR3 DNA reads TGTGCCAGCAGTAGGACTAGCCTGTCCTACAATGAGCAGTTCTTC. Amino acids: CASSRTSLSYNEQFF.

This clonotype was observed a few times. The V call is TRBV7-9, the J call TRBJ2-5; 12 bases are shared with TRBD2. The CDR3 contains 16 residues. The J segment lost 0 bases and the V segment lost 5 bases, leaving 4 bases of the junction unmatched. Germline V gene data show CDR1 as SEHNR and CDR2 as FQNEAQ (reference sequence). CDR3 loop: CASSVGLAGYQETQYF. The CDR3 DNA sequence: TGTGCCAGCAGCGTAGGACTAGCGGGATACCAAGAGACCCAGTACTTC.

This clonotype came up a few times. The chain couples TRBV6-2 or TRBV6-3 to TRBJ2-7, with D unclear. Germline assignment: CDR1 MNHEY and CDR2 SVGEGT. There are 12 residues in the CDR3. Trimming removed 10 bases at V and 4 bases at J, with 14 bases between. CDR3 in DNA: TGTGCCATTCCTGTGGTGACGTACGAGCAGTACTTC. Its translation is CAIPVVTYEQYF.

This clonotype was counted only a few times. The chain is built from TRBV28 and TRBJ2-7, with D uncertain. CDR1 and CDR2 from the germline V gene are MDHEN and SYDVKM. This CDR3 comprises 15 residues. Trimming pared 6 bases from V and 0 bases from J, leaving 15 bases between. Here the CDR3 reads CASSPRPRSSYEQYF. As DNA, the CDR3 is TGTGCCAGCAGCCCAAGACCGAGGAGCTCCTACGAGCAGTACTTC.

The table lists this clonotype with many counts. The chain recombines TRBV7-9 with TRBJ2-2; perhaps TRBD2 as D (5 bases). This CDR3 contains 14 residues. Looked up from germline, CDR1 is SEHNR and CDR2 is FQNEAQ (reference sequence). The V end was cut by 5 bases, the J end by 3 bases, with 10 bases between. The DNA for the CDR3 is TGTGCCAGCAGCGTTGGACTGCACACCGGGGAGCTGTTTTTT. The encoded protein is CASSVGLHTGELFF.

This clonotype was found many times. This chain links TRBV7-2 with TRBJ2-7, with D possibly called TRBD1 or TRBD2 (6 bases each). The CDR3 has 14 residues. The V gene lost 7 bases and the J gene lost 0 bases, with 13 bases spanning the gap. Germline V gene data show CDR1 as SGHTA and CDR2 as FQGNSA. The CDR3 sequence is CASTLEGGSYEQYF. DNA of the CDR3: TGTGCCAGCACCCTTGAGGGGGGCTCCTACGAGCAGTACTTC.

There are a few counts of this clonotype. The chain employs TRBV20-1 and TRBJ2-1; 11 positions agree with TRBD2. Germline V gene lookup returns CDR1 DFQATT and CDR2 SNEGSKA (reference sequence). The CDR3 sequence is 15 residues long. V lost 6 bases and J lost 1; bases outside the gene matches: 5. Written as DNA, the CDR3 is TGCAGTGCCGGAGGGACTAGCGGATCCTACAATGAGCAGTTCTTC. Amino acids: CSAGGTSGSYNEQFF.

This clonotype has only a few counts. The chain joins TRBV4-2 to TRBJ2-3; D may be TRBD1 (6 bases). The V gene lost 0 bases and the J gene lost 2 bases, with 12 bases spanning the gap. Per the germline V gene, CDR1 is LGHNA and CDR2 is YNFKEQ. The CDR3 is 16 amino acids. DNA of the CDR3: TGTGCCAGCAGCCAAGAAGTCGGGACAACCACAGATACGCAGTATTTT. Its translation: CASSQEVGTTTDTQYF.

The CDR3 spells CASSTQGFQETQYF. The CDR3 DNA reads TGCGCCAGCAGCACACAGGGGTTCCAAGAGACCCAGTACTTC. The chain links TRBV5-1 to TRBJ2-5, with 7 bases fitting TRBD1. The germline V gene has CDR1 SGHRS and CDR2 YFSETQ. V lost 4 bases to trimming and J lost 1 base; unmatched junction nucleotides: 4. The CDR3 length is 14 residues.

This clonotype was picked up many times. The chain uses TRBV6-1 and TRBJ2-7, with D possibly TRBD2 on 7 matching bases. CDR3 length: 14 amino acids. V lost 4 bases and J lost 1, with 11 bases in between. From germline, CDR1 is MNHNS and CDR2 SASEGT. The CDR3, as DNA: TGTGCCAGCAGTGGGGGGGGCGTTTCCTACGAGCAGTACTTC. Amino acid sequence: CASSGGGVSYEQYF.

This clonotype was seen many times. The rearrangement uses TRBV25-1 and TRBJ2-7, with 7 nucleotides matching TRBD1. From germline, CDR1 is MGHDK and CDR2 SYGVNS. This CDR3 spans 12 amino acids. Trimming cost V 7 bases and J 4 bases; bases outside gene matches: 4. The chain's CDR3 is CASTLTGYEQYF. CDR3 sequence (DNA): TGTGCCAGCACCCTGACAGGGTACGAGCAGTACTTC.

In its sample, this clonotype was seen a few times. The rearrangement uses TRBV5-6 and TRBJ2-1; 10 positions match TRBD2. The ends lost 2 bases at V and 4 bases at J; junction bases unmatched: 15. CDR1 is SGHDT, CDR2 YYEEEE, per germline. The CDR3 totals 19 residues. DNA of the CDR3: TGTGCCAGCAGCTTTAGGGCTAGCGGGAGCTCCCGGGGGTACAATGAGCAGTTCTTC. Protein sequence: CASSFRASGSSRGYNEQFF.

The rearrangement uses TRBV28 and TRBJ2-2; D possibly uses TRBD1 or TRBD2 (6 bases each). In germline, CDR1 is MDHEN, CDR2 SYDVKM. The CDR3 runs to 18 residues. The ends were cut back, 6 bases at V and 6 bases at J, with 26 bases in the middle. Here the CDR3 DNA reads TGTGCCAGCAGACAAACGTTCAATACGGGGGCGCGGGCCGGGGAGCTGTTTTTT. Translating it yields CASRQTFNTGARAGELFF.

The V gene is TRBV28, the J gene TRBJ2-7, with D tentatively TRBD2 (6 bases). CDR3 length: 15 residues. Per germline, CDR1 MDHEN and CDR2 SYDVKM. Trimming pared 6 bases from V and 4 bases from J, leaving 19 bases between. The chain's CDR3 is CASSPGLGGGYEQYF. For the CDR3, the DNA is TGTGCCAGCAGCCCTGGGTTGGGCGGAGGGTACGAGCAGTACTTC.

This clonotype was counted a few times. The J gene is TRBJ2-2, the V gene TRBV10-3, with a weak D call TRBD1 (5 bases). The V gene's germline CDR1 is ENHRY and CDR2 SYGVKD. V was clipped by 4 bases and J by 4 bases, with 13 bases between them. The CDR3 extends over 15 amino acids. The CDR3, as DNA: TGTGCCATCAGTGGACAGAAGGGTAGCACCGGGGAGCTGTTTTTT. Amino acids: CAISGQKGSTGELFF.

This clonotype has a handful of counts. CDR3 sequence: CASSLESVSSYNEQFF. The CDR3, as DNA: TGTGCCAGCAGCTTAGAATCGGTAAGCTCCTACAATGAGCAGTTCTTC. V and J are TRBV11-3 and TRBJ2-1; no clear D. Germline lookup yields CDR1 SGHNT and CDR2 YENEEA. The CDR3 extends over 16 amino acids. V was trimmed by 0 bases and J by 0 bases, leaving 9 bases between them.